This TCR beta chain was identified during a study of patients and donors after allogeneic stem cell transplantation. The CDR3 runs 20 residues. V shed 0 bases, J shed 5 bases, and the junction held 17 bases outside the gene matches. In germline, CDR1 is SGHDN, CDR2 FVKESK. TCRdb called the RT-PCR reads again in MiXCR, with one record for every CDR3 protein. The sample contains 45,000 to 65,000 distinct CDR3 sequences, roughly 14% of which appear only once. The sequence came from a human donor who was either an allogeneic HSCT recipient or a stem cell or donor lymphocyte infusion donor (not recorded which). It is not recorded whose cells these are; they may come from a transplant donor. The V call is TRBV14, the J call TRBJ2-7, with 12 nucleotides matching TRBD2. Sequenced sample: blood, either unsorted or a sorted T cell fraction (not recorded which). In DNA form, the CDR3 reads TGTGCCAGCAGCCAAGATAGCCCTCATCCTCCTAGCGGGAGGGCCCACGAGCAGTACTTC. Translating it yields CASSQDSPHPPSGRAHEQYF.